Shown below are 30 T cell receptor beta chains from a single sample sequenced in a study of cytomegalovirus exposure and HLA in healthy donors. Both 60 Vbeta primers and 13 Jbeta primers went into the PCR. TCRdb's copy holds only in-frame clones and misses some; the assay was immunoSEQ multiplex PCR. The sample carries approximately 300,000 clones, over 70% recorded once. The sequenced sample consisted of PBMCs. The origin of the receptors is a girl aged 2 to 9 in good health and CMV-seronegative.

The J gene is TRBJ1-2, the V gene TRBV18; D possibly corresponds to TRBD1 (6 bases). Germline values: CDR1 KGHSH, CDR2 LQKENI. CDR3 length: 14 amino acids. V was shortened by 1 base and J by 4 bases, with 10 bases between the two germline ends. The CDR3 DNA reads as TGTGCCAGCTCACCACGACAGGCGGGCTATGGCTACACCTTC. Its protein is CASSPRQAGYGYTF.

The V gene is TRBV13, the J gene TRBJ2-1; 7 bases agree with TRBD2. Per germline, CDR1 PRHDT and CDR2 FYEKMQ (reference sequence). V was pared by 5 bases and J by 6 bases, with 10 bases of the junction left unmatched. The CDR3 loop spans 15 amino acids. The CDR3 protein is CASSPPRTRGNEQFF. CDR3 bases: TGTGCCAGCAGCCCGCCCCGGACTAGAGGCAATGAGCAGTTCTTC.

This clone has more than one count but fewer than ten. The chain joins TRBV7-6 to TRBJ2-7; perhaps TRBD1 as D (6 bases). CDR3 length equals 13 residues. The V and J ends lost 5 bases and 4 bases respectively, with 12 bases between them. Looked up from germline, CDR1 is SGHVS and CDR2 is FNYEAQ. The CDR3: CASSLTRGYEQYF. The CDR3 bases are TGTGCCAGCAGCCTTACCAGGGGTTACGAGCAGTACTTC.

This clone was seen just once. The chain links TRBV7-8 to TRBJ2-1, with D perhaps matching TRBD2 (6 bases). Trimming removed 1 base from V and 0 bases from J, with 10 bases in between. The germline V gene encodes CDR1 SGHVS and CDR2 FQNEAQ. The CDR3 runs 16 residues. CDR3 in DNA: TGTGCCAGCAGCTTAGGGGCCGGGAGCTCCTACAATGAGCAGTTCTTC. Translation: CASSLGAGSSYNEQFF.

This clone was found a few times. The rearrangement joins TRBV10-3 to TRBJ2-5, with 8 bases matching TRBD2. Germline V lookup: CDR1 ENHRY, CDR2 SYGVKD. The CDR3 is 15 residues long. The J segment lost 1 base and the V segment lost 2 bases, leaving 3 bases of the junction unmatched. CDR3 loop: CAISEGGGSQETQYF. The CDR3 DNA follows: TGTGCCATCAGTGAGGGCGGGGGGTCCCAAGAGACCCAGTACTTC.

The chain joins TRBV19 to TRBJ1-2; D gene uncertain. The V end was cut by 10 bases, the J end by 4 bases, with 4 bases between. Germline V gives CDR1 LNHDA, CDR2 SQIVND (reference sequence). The CDR3 has 9 residues. CDR3 sequence: CATIYGYTF. The DNA of the CDR3 is TGTGCCACTATCTATGGCTACACCTTC. The full variable domain, completed using reference TRBV19 and TRBJ1-2, is DGGITQSPKYLFRKEGQNVTLSCEQNLNHDAMYWYRQDPGQGLRLIYYSQIVNDFQKGDIAEGYSVSREKKESFPLTVTSAQKNPTAFYLCATIYGYTFGSGTRLTVV.

V and J are TRBV19 and TRBJ2-3, with TRBD2 matching over 11 bases. This CDR3 is 17 amino acids long. V shed 4 bases and J 2 bases; nucleotides not matched to a gene: 8. The germline CDR1 and CDR2 sequences are LNHDA and SQIVND (reference sequence). This chain's CDR3 is CASSKGLAGGHTDTQYF. The CDR3 DNA sequence: TGTGCCAGTAGTAAGGGGCTAGCGGGAGGACACACAGATACGCAGTATTTT.

The rearrangement uses TRBV29-1 and TRBJ2-3, with TRBD2 matching 12 bases. V shed 0 bases, J shed 9 bases, and the junction held 4 bases outside the gene matches. The CDR3 runs to 14 residues. Germline V gene sequence: CDR1 SQVTM, CDR2 ANQGSEA. This CDR3 is CSVEDRLAGDTQYF. The CDR3 coding sequence is TGCAGCGTTGAAGACAGACTAGCGGGGGACACGCAGTATTTT.

The rearrangement links TRBV25-1 to TRBJ1-1; 7 positions agree with TRBD1. Germline trimming cut 6 bases from V and 1 base from J; bases unmatched to any gene: 5. The CDR3 sequence is 14 residues long. Germline V CDR1 and CDR2: MGHDK, SYGVNS. In nucleotides, the CDR3 is TGTGCCAGCAGACAACAGGGGCAGAACACTGAAGCTTTCTTT. Protein: CASRQQGQNTEAFF.

The genes are TRBV27 and TRBJ1-5; D is undetermined. The CDR3 is 16 residues long. The V end lost 0 bases, the J end lost 0 bases, and 9 bases lay between the germline ends. Germline CDR1 is MNHEY and CDR2 is SMNVEV (reference sequence). CDR3 sequence reads: CASSLSSGVSNQPQHF. CDR3 DNA: TGTGCCAGCAGTTTATCGAGCGGGGTTAGCAATCAGCCCCAGCATTTT.

This chain connects TRBV25-1 to TRBJ2-7; no firm D call. Germline loops: CDR1 MGHDK, CDR2 SYGVNS. The CDR3 is 13 amino acids. Trimming took 6 bases from V and 3 from J, leaving 12 bases between them. The CDR3 here is CASRGQDLYEQYF. The CDR3 DNA is TGTGCCAGCAGAGGTCAGGATCTCTACGAGCAGTACTTC.

The rearrangement uses TRBV4-1 and TRBJ2-7, with a weak D call TRBD1 (6 bases). The germline V gene has CDR1 MGHRA and CDR2 YSYEKL. The CDR3 extends over 15 amino acids. Trimming removed 0 bases from V and 2 bases from J, with 11 bases in between. In DNA, the CDR3 is TGCGCCAGCAGCCAAGAAGGGGGACACACCTACGAGCAGTACTTC. Amino acid sequence: CASSQEGGHTYEQYF.

V is TRBV5-1 and J is TRBJ1-4; D remains ambiguous. V lost 4 bases, J lost 3 bases, and 16 bases lay in between. Per the germline V gene, CDR1 is SGHRS and CDR2 is YFSETQ. The CDR3 runs to 16 residues. Written as DNA, the CDR3 is TGCGCCAGCAGCCCTCAAAGCTTCCGGGCTAATGAAAAACTGTTTTTT. The encoded protein is CASSPQSFRANEKLFF.

This clone was picked up one time. V gene TRBV19 combines with J gene TRBJ2-3; the match to TRBD2 covers 14 bases. Germline CDR1 is LNHDA and CDR2 is SQIVND (reference sequence). Losses at the gene ends were 6 bases for V and 4 bases for J; bases not matched to a gene: 15. The CDR3 extends over 19 amino acids. CDR3 DNA sequence: TGTGCCAGTAGCAACTCCGGGACTAGCGGGAGAGTTGTCGCAGATACGCAGTATTTT. This sequence encodes CASSNSGTSGRVVADTQYF.

The table lists this clone with a few counts. The chain couples TRBV5-1 to TRBJ2-7, with 10 bases matching TRBD2. From germline, CDR1 is SGHRS and CDR2 YFSETQ. This CDR3 comprises 16 residues. Germline trimming cut 4 bases from V and 2 bases from J; bases unmatched to any gene: 9. The CDR3 DNA follows: TGCGCCAGCAGCGATCCTAGCGGGGGTAAAACCTACGAGCAGTACTTC. Encoded protein: CASSDPSGGKTYEQYF.

This clone came up a few times. V and J are TRBV6-5 and TRBJ1-1; D uncertain. This CDR3 spans 15 amino acids. V was pared by 2 bases and J by 5 bases, with 15 bases between. Germline CDR1 is MNHEY and CDR2 is SVGAGI. This chain's CDR3 is CASSYHRSGGTEAFF. The CDR3 DNA reads TGTGCCAGCAGTTACCACAGATCAGGAGGGACTGAAGCTTTCTTT.

The chain is built from TRBV27 and TRBJ2-7; 7 bases are a match to TRBD2. From germline, CDR1 is MNHEY and CDR2 SMNVEV (reference sequence). After removal of 4 bases from V and 6 bases from J, the junction contained 12 bases not matched to a gene. The CDR3 has 15 amino acids. The CDR3 region has the DNA TGTGCCAGCAGTTACTCCGGAGGACTAGTATTCGAGCAGTACTTC. Translated, it gives CASSYSGGLVFEQYF.

In its sample, this clone was seen a few times. The chain couples TRBV5-1 to TRBJ1-1, with D uncertain. The CDR3 length is 14 residues. Germline V lookup: CDR1 SGHRS, CDR2 YFSETQ. V gave up 1 base and J gave up 2 bases, with 9 bases separating them. This CDR3 is CASSLTPRNTEAFF. CDR3 nucleotides: TGCGCCAGCAGCTTGACTCCGAGAAACACTGAAGCTTTCTTT.

This clone was detected only once. The CDR3 protein is CASREFDTEAFF. CDR3 in DNA: TGTGCCAGCAGGGAGTTTGACACTGAAGCTTTCTTT. V is TRBV28 and J is TRBJ1-1, with unresolved D. The ends were cut back, 6 bases at V and 3 bases at J, with 8 bases in the middle. The CDR3 has 12 residues. The germline V gene encodes CDR1 MDHEN and CDR2 SYDVKM.

The chain has TRBV9 and TRBJ1-2; TRBD1 aligns across 9 bases. The CDR3 runs to 15 residues. The ends lost 0 bases at V and 4 bases at J; junction bases unmatched: 4. CDR1 and CDR2 from the germline V gene are SGDLS and YYNGEE. The CDR3 is CASSVARDRAYGYTF. CDR3 nucleotides: TGTGCCAGCAGCGTAGCCCGGGACAGGGCCTATGGCTACACCTTC.

The chain couples TRBV7-8 to TRBJ2-3; 10 bases match TRBD2. V lost 1 base and J lost 0; bases outside the gene matches: 13. Germline lookup yields CDR1 SGHVS and CDR2 FQNEAQ. The CDR3 totals 20 residues. The DNA of the CDR3 is TGTGCCAGCAGCTTAGAAGTTTCTAGCGGGGGTGACACTAGCACAGATACGCAGTATTTT. This translates into CASSLEVSSGGDTSTDTQYF.

This sequence joins TRBV29-1 and TRBJ2-7, with D possibly TRBD2 on 6 matching bases. Germline-derived CDR1 and CDR2 are SQVTM and ANQGSEA. Trimming left V 3 bases short and J 5 bases short, with 14 bases between. The CDR3 sequence is 13 residues long. The CDR3 DNA reads TGCAGCGTTGACGCCGGGAGATCCCACGAGCAGTACTTC. This encodes CSVDAGRSHEQYF.

This clone was observed once. This sequence joins TRBV5-6 and TRBJ1-2; 7 bases line up with TRBD1. The V segment lost 0 bases and the J segment 2 bases; nucleotides outside the gene matches: 7. This CDR3 contains 16 residues. The germline gives CDR1 SGHDT, CDR2 YYEEEE. The chain's CDR3 is CASSLGPSTGNYGYTF. The CDR3, as DNA: TGTGCCAGCAGCTTGGGGCCTTCGACAGGGAACTATGGCTACACCTTC.

For the CDR3, the DNA is TGTGCCAGCAGCCTGGGACTAGCGGGGGGGCTTGAGCAGTTCTTC. Translation: CASSLGLAGGLEQFF. The rearrangement uses TRBV9 and TRBJ2-1, with 16 nucleotides matching TRBD2. The length of the CDR3 is 15 residues. Germline CDR1 reads SGDLS; CDR2 reads YYNGEE. With 4 bases clipped from V and 9 bases from J, the junction kept 4 bases outside the gene matches. Filled out from reference TRBV9 and TRBJ2-1, the complete variable domain reads DSGVTQTPKHLITATGQRVTLRCSPRSGDLSVYWYQQSLDQGLQFLIQYYNGEERAKGNILERFSAQQFPDLHSELNLSSLELGDSALYFCASSLGLAGGLEQFFGPGTRLTVL.

The genes are TRBV19 and TRBJ1-5; TRBD1 matches at 7 bases. V lost 6 bases, J lost 6 bases, and 8 bases stayed unmatched. Germline V gene data show CDR1 as LNHDA and CDR2 as SQIVND (reference sequence). The CDR3 is 14 amino acids. CDR3 residues: CASSDREAGQPQHF. CDR3 DNA sequence: TGTGCCAGTAGCGACAGGGAAGCAGGTCAGCCCCAGCATTTT.

V and J are TRBV4-1 and TRBJ2-1; the match to TRBD1 covers 8 bases. V shed 0 bases, J shed 8 bases, and the junction held 9 bases outside the gene matches. The germline CDR1 and CDR2 sequences are MGHRA and YSYEKL. There are 16 residues in the CDR3. Here the CDR3 reads CASSQDLRQGLYEQFF. The CDR3 DNA follows: TGCGCCAGCAGCCAAGACCTCCGACAGGGGTTGTATGAGCAGTTCTTC.

The chain combines TRBV5-1 with TRBJ2-5; D ambiguous. This CDR3 region has 14 residues. The germline V gene has CDR1 SGHRS and CDR2 YFSETQ. Trimming stripped 4 bases from V and 3 bases from J, with 13 bases between. DNA for the CDR3: TGCGCCAGCAGCACCTCCATTACTAAAGAGACCCAGTACTTC. It codes for CASSTSITKETQYF.

The chain employs TRBV4-1 and TRBJ2-7, with 11 bases that match TRBD1. The ends lost 0 bases at V and 3 bases at J; junction bases unmatched: 7. Germline V gene lookup returns CDR1 MGHRA and CDR2 YSYEKL. This CDR3 has 17 residues. CDR3 sequence: CASSQESWDRGVYEQYF. CDR3 nucleotides: TGCGCCAGCAGCCAAGAATCTTGGGACAGGGGGGTCTACGAGCAGTACTTC.

The rearrangement joins TRBV9 to TRBJ1-1; D possibly corresponds to TRBD1 (6 bases). CDR3 length: 13 amino acids. Germline CDR1 and CDR2: SGDLS and YYNGEE. V shed 4 bases and J shed 4 bases, with 11 bases lying between them. This CDR3 is CASSYDRLTEAFF. In nucleotides, the CDR3 is TGTGCCAGCAGCTACGACAGGCTCACTGAAGCTTTCTTT. Supplemented by reference TRBV9 and TRBJ1-1, the full variable domain reads DSGVTQTPKHLITATGQRVTLRCSPRSGDLSVYWYQQSLDQGLQFLIQYYNGEERAKGNILERFSAQQFPDLHSELNLSSLELGDSALYFCASSYDRLTEAFFGQGTRLTVV.

The chain carries TRBV11-2 and TRBJ2-1; 9 bases map to TRBD1. After removal of 7 bases from V and 9 bases from J, the junction contained 7 bases not matched to a gene. The CDR3 has 13 residues. CDR1 and CDR2 (germline): SGHAT, FQNNGV. The CDR3 is CASTGTGRVEQFF. DNA for the CDR3: TGTGCCAGCACCGGGACAGGGAGGGTTGAGCAGTTCTTC.